Below are 14 T cell receptor beta chains sequenced from a single sample in a study of cytomegalovirus exposure and HLA in healthy donors. The PCR contained 60 Vbeta and 13 Jbeta primers. TCRdb's table, derived via immunoSEQ multiplex PCR, lists solely in-frame clones and lacks some. Here the sample spans about 140,000 clones, about 77% being singletons. Sequences were obtained from PBMCs. The receptors were gathered from a female donor in good health and CMV-seronegative.

The chain uses TRBV28 and TRBJ1-2; D unresolved. Deletions cut 6 bases from V and 6 bases from J, with 11 bases between. Germline V lookup: CDR1 MDHEN, CDR2 SYDVKM. This CDR3 has 12 amino acids. This CDR3 is CASRSILNGYTF. CDR3 DNA sequence: TGTGCCAGCAGGTCAATACTCAATGGCTACACCTTC.

This chain uses TRBV5-1 with TRBJ1-1; no firm D call. V lost 3 bases and J lost 6, with 9 bases in between. Germline loops: CDR1 SGHRS, CDR2 YFSETQ. The length of the CDR3 is 12 residues. CDR3 in DNA: TGCGCCAGCAGCTCCTCCGGGTCTGAAGCTTTCTTT. This translates into CASSSSGSEAFF.

This chain links TRBV19 with TRBJ1-6, with TRBD1 identical over 8 bases. Trimming removed 3 bases from V and 17 bases from J; junction bases left unmatched: 9. This CDR3 has 13 amino acids. CDR1 is LNHDA, CDR2 SQIVND, per germline (reference sequence). CDR3 in amino acids: CASSISVDRGFHF. The CDR3, as DNA: TGTGCCAGTAGTATCTCCGTCGACAGGGGATTCCACTTT.

The rearrangement joins TRBV11-3 to TRBJ2-1; TRBD2 aligns across 12 bases. V shed 8 bases and J 0 bases; nucleotides not matched to a gene: 11. Germline V gene sequence: CDR1 SGHNT, CDR2 YENEEA. This CDR3 is 18 amino acids long. This chain's CDR3 is CASARLAGVPNSYNEQFF. Written as DNA, the CDR3 is TGTGCCAGCGCCAGACTAGCGGGAGTCCCTAACTCCTACAATGAGCAGTTCTTC. The full variable domain, its missing parts supplied by reference TRBV11-3 and TRBJ2-1, is EAGVVQSPRYKIIEKKQPVAFWCNPISGHNTLYWYLQNLGQGPELLIRYENEEAVDDSQLPKDRFSAERLKGVDSTLKIQPAELGDSAVYLCASARLAGVPNSYNEQFFGPGTRLTVL.

The rearrangement joins TRBV25-1 to TRBJ2-7; 12 bases are a match to TRBD2. Losses at the gene ends were 1 base for V and 0 bases for J; bases not matched to a gene: 7. Germline values: CDR1 MGHDK, CDR2 SYGVNS. This CDR3 contains 18 residues. CDR3 loop: CASSESTSGGSSSYEQYF. Written as DNA, the CDR3 is TGTGCCAGCAGTGAATCTACTAGCGGGGGGTCTAGCTCCTACGAGCAGTACTTC.

The chain uses TRBV19 and TRBJ2-5; D remains unclear. The V end lost 0 bases, the J end lost 4 bases, and 9 bases lay between the germline ends. CDR3 length: 14 residues. CDR1 LNHDA and CDR2 SQIVND come from the germline V gene (reference sequence). CDR3 bases: TGTGCCAGTAGTATAGAAGCACAGAGAGAGACCCAGTACTTC. It specifies CASSIEAQRETQYF.

This chain connects TRBV6-5 to TRBJ1-1; D is undetermined. Germline CDR1 reads MNHEY; CDR2 reads SVGAGI. The CDR3 is 12 amino acids. Trimming shortened V by 5 bases and J by 11 bases, and 15 bases separated the two germline ends. CDR3 region: CASSEGGPSAFF. The CDR3 region has the DNA TGTGCCAGCAGTGAAGGAGGCCCGTCGGCTTTCTTT.

The table lists this clone with a count of one. The chain has TRBV7-2 and TRBJ2-7; TRBD1 might be the D (5 bases). V was pared by 2 bases and J by 11 bases, with 13 bases between. This CDR3 contains 12 residues. Germline CDR1 and CDR2: SGHTA and FQGNSA. CDR3 residues: CASSLSGRAEYF. The DNA of the CDR3 is TGTGCCAGCAGCTTATCCGGCAGGGCGGAGTACTTC.

The CDR3 bases are TGTGCCAGCAGCTTAGACAGGGGGACAGATACGCAGTATTTT. It codes for CASSLDRGTDTQYF. The chain recombines TRBV11-2 with TRBJ2-3, with TRBD1 identical over 7 bases. Germline-derived CDR1 and CDR2 are SGHAT and FQNNGV. CDR3 length equals 14 residues. V gave up 0 bases and J gave up 3 bases; unmatched junction bases: 0.

CDR3 in DNA: TGTGCCAGTTGTCCCAGTACAGGGACAGGTAATCAGCCCCAGCATTTT. Amino acids: CASCPSTGTGNQPQHF. The V and J genes are TRBV27 and TRBJ1-5, with TRBD1 matching over 8 bases. V lost 9 bases, J lost 4 bases, and 14 bases stayed unmatched. This CDR3 spans 16 amino acids. Germline lookup yields CDR1 MNHEY and CDR2 SMNVEV (reference sequence).

This clone is a singleton in its sample. This chain joins TRBV18 and TRBJ2-1, with 13 bases fitting TRBD2. The CDR3 has 20 residues. Germline loops: CDR1 KGHSH, CDR2 LQKENI. The trim removed 2 bases at V and 0 bases at J, leaving 10 bases unmatched. The chain's CDR3 is CASSPVPGLAGESSYNEQFF. As DNA, the CDR3 is TGTGCCAGCTCACCAGTACCCGGACTAGCGGGGGAGAGCTCCTACAATGAGCAGTTCTTC.

The chain joins TRBV12-5 to TRBJ1-5; 8 bases are shared with TRBD1. CDR1 and CDR2 (germline): LGHNT, FRNRAP. The CDR3 totals 12 residues. J was trimmed by 7 bases and V by 6 bases; bases with no gene match: 2. CDR3 residues: CASGTGDQPQHF. The CDR3 region has the DNA TGTGCTAGTGGGACAGGGGACCAGCCCCAGCATTTT.

V is TRBV5-1 and J is TRBJ2-7; 8 nucleotides agree with TRBD2. CDR1 is SGHRS and CDR2 is YFSETQ in the germline V gene. Germline trimming cut 0 bases from V and 3 bases from J; bases unmatched to any gene: 2. This CDR3 has 14 amino acids. The CDR3 coding sequence is TGCGCCAGCAGCTTGGACCTAGCGGGCTACGAGCAGTACTTC. Its protein product is CASSLDLAGYEQYF.

The rearrangement links TRBV28 to TRBJ2-7; perhaps TRBD1 as D (6 bases). Germline V gives CDR1 MDHEN, CDR2 SYDVKM. The ends were cut back, 4 bases at V and 3 bases at J, with 25 bases in the middle. The CDR3 length is 18 residues. The CDR3 loop reads CASSSHTATGLADYEQYF. The CDR3 nucleotides are TGTGCCAGCAGTTCCCATACAGCTACAGGGTTGGCAGACTACGAGCAGTACTTC.